Given below is one T cell receptor (beta chain) in context. The data were produced by immunoSEQ multiplex PCR, yet TCRdb's version contains in-frame clones alone and is incomplete. The sample holds hundreds of thousands of clones; roughly 90% are singletons and the top ten take around 4.5%. The data were taken from a study of blood T cell repertoires in COVID-19. Trimming took 5 bases from V and 9 from J, leaving 8 bases between them. The CDR3 extends over 11 amino acids. Germline-derived CDR1 and CDR2 are SEHNR and FQNEAQ (reference sequence). The chain couples TRBV7-9 to TRBJ2-1; D is possibly TRBD2 (5 bases). The receptor was derived from a woman between 18 and 29 years old with acute COVID-19. The sample was PBMCs or T cells enriched from blood (not recorded which). CDR3 nucleotide sequence: TGTGCCAGCAGCGATGGAGGTGAGCAGTTCTTC. It encodes CASSDGGEQFF.